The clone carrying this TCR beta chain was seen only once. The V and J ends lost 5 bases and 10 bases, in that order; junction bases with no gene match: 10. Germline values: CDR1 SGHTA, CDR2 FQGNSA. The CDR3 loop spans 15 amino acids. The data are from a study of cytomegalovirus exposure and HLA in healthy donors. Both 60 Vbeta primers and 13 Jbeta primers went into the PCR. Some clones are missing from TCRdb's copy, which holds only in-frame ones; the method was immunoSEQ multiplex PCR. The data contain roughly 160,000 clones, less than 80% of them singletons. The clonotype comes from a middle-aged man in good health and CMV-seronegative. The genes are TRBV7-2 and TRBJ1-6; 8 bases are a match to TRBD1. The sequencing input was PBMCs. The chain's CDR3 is CASSRSTGERSPLHF. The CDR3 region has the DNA TGTGCCAGCAGCAGATCGACAGGGGAGCGCTCACCCCTCCACTTT.